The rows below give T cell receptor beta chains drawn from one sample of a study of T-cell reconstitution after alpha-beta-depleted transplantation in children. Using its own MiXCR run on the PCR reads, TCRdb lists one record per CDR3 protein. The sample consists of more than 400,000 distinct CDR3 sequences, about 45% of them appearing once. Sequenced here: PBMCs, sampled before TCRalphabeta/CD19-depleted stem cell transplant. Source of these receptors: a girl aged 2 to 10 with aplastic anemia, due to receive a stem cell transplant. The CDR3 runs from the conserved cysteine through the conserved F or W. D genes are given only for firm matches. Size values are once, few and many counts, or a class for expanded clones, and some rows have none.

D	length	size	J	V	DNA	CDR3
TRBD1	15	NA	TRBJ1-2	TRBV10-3	TGTGCCATCAGTGACCCGGGACAGGGGGCGCGAGGCTACACCTTC	CAISDPGQGARGYTF
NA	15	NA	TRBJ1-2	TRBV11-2	TGTGCCAGCAGCTCGGGGCAGGGGACCTTAGAGGGCTACACCTTC	CASSSGQGTLEGYTF
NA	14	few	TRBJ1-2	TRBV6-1	TGTGCCAGCAGTGAAGCCTACCGTAACTATGGCTACACCTTC	CASSEAYRNYGYTF
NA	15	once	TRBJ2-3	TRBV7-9	TGTGCCAGCAGCTTAGGTCCGGCAAACACAGATACGCAGTATTTT	CASSLGPANTDTQYF
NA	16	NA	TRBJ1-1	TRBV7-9	TGTGCCAGCAGCTTAATCCAGGTGAGGGCGAACACTGAAGCTTTCTTT	CASSLIQVRANTEAFF
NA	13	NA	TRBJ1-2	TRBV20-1	TGCAGTGCTAGAGTGTCAGCGGCCTATGGCTACACCTTC	CSARVSAAYGYTF
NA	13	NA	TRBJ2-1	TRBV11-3	TGTGCCAGCAGCTTAGGGCCGGGGATTGAGCATTTCTTC	CASSLGPGIEHFF
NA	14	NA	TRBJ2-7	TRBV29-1	TGCAGCGTTGGCGACGGACCTCTTACCTACGAGCAGTACTTC	CSVGDGPLTYEQYF
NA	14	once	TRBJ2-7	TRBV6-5	TGTGCCAGCAGTTACGGGCTTACCTCCTACGAGCAGTACTTC	CASSYGLTSYEQYF
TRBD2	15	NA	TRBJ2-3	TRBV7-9	TGTGCCAGCAGCCTCAGCGGGGGACACACAGATACGCAGTATTTT	CASSLSGGHTDTQYF
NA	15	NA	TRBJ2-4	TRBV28	TGTGCCAGCAGCGGACCCATGCGAACCAAAAACATTCAGTACTTC	CASSGPMRTKNIQYF
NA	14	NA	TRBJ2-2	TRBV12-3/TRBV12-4	TGTGCCAGCGGGCCGGCCAGGGGCCGCGGGGAGCTGTTTTTT	CASGPARGRGELFF
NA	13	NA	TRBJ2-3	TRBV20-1	TGCAGTGCTAGAGGGGGGAGAGGCGATACGCAGTATTTT	CSARGGRGDTQYF
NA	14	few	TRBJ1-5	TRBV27	TGTGCCAGCAGTGATCTAAACCCTAATCAGCCCCAGCATTTT	CASSDLNPNQPQHF
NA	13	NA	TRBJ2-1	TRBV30	TGTGCCTGGGCAGGACGTCTCGTCAATGAGCAGTTCTTC	CAWAGRLVNEQFF
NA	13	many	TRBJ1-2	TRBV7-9	TGTGCCAGCAGCCCCCCAGGGGTAAGCGGCTACACCTTC	CASSPPGVSGYTF
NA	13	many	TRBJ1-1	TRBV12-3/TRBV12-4	TGTGCCAGCAAAAGATGGATGAACACTGAAGCTTTCTTT	CASKRWMNTEAFF
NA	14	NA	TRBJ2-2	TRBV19	TGTGCCAGTAGTGTCCCTCCAGGGGCCGGGGAGCTGTTTTTT	CASSVPPGAGELFF
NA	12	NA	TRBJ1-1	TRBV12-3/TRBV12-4	TGTGCCAGCCTAGGTGGAAACACTGAAGCTTTCTTT	CASLGGNTEAFF
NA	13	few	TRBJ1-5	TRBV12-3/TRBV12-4	TGTGCCAGCAGGAAAGGACACAATCAGCCCCAGCATTTT	CASRKGHNQPQHF
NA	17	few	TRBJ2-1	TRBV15	NA	CATSRVLRASGRNEQFF
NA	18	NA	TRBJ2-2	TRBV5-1	TGCGCCAGCAGGGGGCTTGCGAGTGGGCGGACCAACACCGGGGAGCTGTTTTTT	CASRGLASGRTNTGELFF
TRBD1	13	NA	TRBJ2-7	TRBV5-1	TGCGCCAGCAGCTCGGACAGGGGATTCGAGCAGTACTTC	CASSSDRGFEQYF
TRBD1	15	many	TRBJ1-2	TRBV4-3	TGCGCCAGCAGCCCAGGGGGAGGGGTCTTCTATGGCTACACCTTC	CASSPGGGVFYGYTF
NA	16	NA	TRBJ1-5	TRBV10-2	TGCGCCAGCAGTGTGGAGCGTCCGTATAGCAATCAGCCCCAGCATTTT	CASSVERPYSNQPQHF
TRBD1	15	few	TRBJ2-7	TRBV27	TGTGCCAGCAGTTTATTGGGACAGGGCAAATACGAGCAGTACTTC	CASSLLGQGKYEQYF
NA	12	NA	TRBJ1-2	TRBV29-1	TGCAGCGTTGGACAGGTTAACTATGGCTACACCTTC	CSVGQVNYGYTF
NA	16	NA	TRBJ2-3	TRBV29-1	TGCAGCGTCCCCCTGGTCGGGGGAAGTGGCACAGATACGCAGTATTTT	CSVPLVGGSGTDTQYF
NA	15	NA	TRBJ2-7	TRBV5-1	TGCGCCAGCAGCTTAAAACGGCCATTCTCCTACGAGCAGTACTTC	CASSLKRPFSYEQYF
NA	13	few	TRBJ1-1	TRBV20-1	TGCAGTGCTAGAGAGGGGGCTCGAACTGAAGCTTTCTTT	CSAREGARTEAFF
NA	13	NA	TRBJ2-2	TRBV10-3	TGTGCCACGTCTAACTCCGACACCGGGGAGCTGTTTTTT	CATSNSDTGELFF
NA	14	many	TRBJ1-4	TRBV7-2	TGTGCCAGCAGCTTGACAGTGAGAAATGAAAAACTGTTTTTT	CASSLTVRNEKLFF
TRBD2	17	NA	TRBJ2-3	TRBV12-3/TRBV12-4	TGTGCCAGCAGTTTAAGCTCCGGGGGGGTCAGGGCAGATACGCAGTATTTT	CASSLSSGGVRADTQYF
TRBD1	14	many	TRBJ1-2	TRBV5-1	TGCGCCAGCAGCAACCCGACAGGGGAAGATGGCTACACCTTC	CASSNPTGEDGYTF
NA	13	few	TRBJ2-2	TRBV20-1	TGCAGTGCTCGGACTACCAACACCGGGGAGCTGTTTTTT	CSARTTNTGELFF
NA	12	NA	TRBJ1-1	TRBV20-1	TGCAGTGCTAGGGGTGATCTAAGCGAAGCTTTCTTT	CSARGDLSEAFF